This T cell receptor beta chain emerged from a study of T cell responses to AZD1222 COVID-19 vaccine. TCRdb's table, derived via immunoSEQ multiplex PCR, lists solely in-frame clones and lacks some. The sample has about 130,000 clones, roughly 91% seen once; the top ten hold less than 4.5%. With respect to this clone: What it binds is unknown.

Study outcomes and limitations: Mostly white British, mostly female donors; authors suggested clonal diversity may be underestimated. Two doses of AZD1222 preceded a rise in Spike-specific TCR breadth and depth.

Sequencing was performed on peripheral blood, taken on day 0 of MenACWY control vaccination. The clonotype was recovered from an adult in good health.

The CDR3, as DNA: TGTGCCAGCAGCTTGGGACAGGGGGCAGGGAATCAGCCCCAGCATTTT. Translating it yields CASSLGQGAGNQPQHF. The chain recombines TRBV7-9 with TRBJ1-5, with 12 bases fitting TRBD1. The CDR3 loop spans 16 amino acids. Trimming cost V 3 bases and J 4 bases; bases outside gene matches: 4. Germline-derived CDR1 and CDR2 are SEHNR and FQNEAQ (reference sequence). Full variable domain (outside the CDR3, taken from reference TRBV7-9 and TRBJ1-5): DTGVSQNPRHKITKRGQNVTFRCDPISEHNRLYWYRQTLGQGPEFLTYFQNEAQLEKSRLLSDRFSAERPKGSFSTLEIQRTEQGDSAMYLCASSLGQGAGNQPQHFGDGTRLSIL.